One T cell receptor (beta chain) is described in this entry. This specimen comes from a study of blood T cell repertoires in COVID-19. Study as a whole: COVID-19 samples from acute and convalescent phases originated in the United States, Italy and Spain. T cells, B-cell-depleted T cells, or PBMCs provided the cDNA or gDNA that served as material.

Per the study methods: Amplification of reference gene primers was used by the study to estimate nucleated cell counts. TCRdb keeps only in-frame clones here, not all; method: immunoSEQ multiplex PCR. That table supplies the V and J calls and clone size; D and trimming were determined from the DNA. There are around 260,000 clones in the sample; 75% to 90% occur only once, and approximately 2% lies in the top ten. The sequencing sample was made of peripheral blood. The source is a man aged 25-45 years with active or convalescent COVID-19.

In DNA, the CDR3 is TGCGCCAGCAGCGCCAGCCCAAACCGACAGGCAGCGGAGCAGTTCTTC. It encodes CASSASPNRQAAEQFF. The rearrangement links TRBV5-1 to TRBJ2-1; the D gene is possibly TRBD1 (6 bases). Germline-derived CDR1 and CDR2 are SGHRS and YFSETQ. The CDR3 is 16 residues long. The V end lost 4 bases, the J end lost 10 bases, and 24 bases lay between the germline ends.